This T cell receptor beta chain was captured in a study of CD8 T cells in ankylosing spondylitis. Findings and caveats of the study: Disease-linked clones bore a CD8+ phenotype and were relatively rare in peripheral blood. Clones linked to disease were reported to show significant enrichment in matched ankylosing spondylitis synovial fluid. For ankylosing spondylitis blood, a TCR beta motif of seven to nine highly homologous variants appeared characteristic. Some motif variants had been reported before (in reactive arthritis synovial fluid and blood).

This clonotype was counted a few times. Its antigen is currently unknown. This CDR3 contains 15 residues. The V and J ends lost 5 bases and 8 bases respectively, with 16 bases between them. CDR1 and CDR2 from the germline V gene are MGHDK and SYGVNS. As the method for making TCR beta libraries, quantitative 5'-RACE with molecular barcodes was used. TCRdb independently ran MiXCR on the 5' RACE reads; one entry per CDR3 protein. The sample holds 450,000 or so distinct CDR3 sequences; 25% to 30% are singletons and the top ten take about 0.89%. The sequence was collected from a male donor with ankylosing spondylitis. Sequenced: blood, either unsorted or a sorted T cell fraction (not recorded which). The chain employs TRBV25-1 and TRBJ1-6; TRBD1 might be the D (6 bases). The CDR3 region is CASSIGGFNHSPLHF. In nucleotides, the CDR3 is TGTGCCAGCAGTATTGGGGGCTTTAATCATTCACCCCTCCACTTT. Full variable domain (missing parts from reference TRBV25-1 and TRBJ1-6): EADIYQTPRYLVIGTGKKITLECSQTMGHDKMYWYQQDPGMELHLIHYSYGVNSTEKGDLSSESTVSRIRTEHFPLTLESARPSHTSQYLCASSIGGFNHSPLHFGNGTRLTVT.